This record covers a single T cell receptor beta chain. Its antigen is undetermined. This record belongs to a study of CD8+ T cells in alopecia areata. Study findings and constraints: Sequencing of scalp samples also includes resident alphabeta T cells from normal skin. For lesional scalp, especially alopecia totalis/universalis, clonality was higher than in normal scalp.

RNA was extracted and reverse transcribed into cDNA as the sequencing template. Method: immunoSEQ multiplex PCR; TCRdb's copy keeps in-frame clones and lacks some. The sample carries 110,000 or so clones, less than 70% recorded once. Germline assignment: CDR1 MGHRA and CDR2 YSYEKL. This CDR3 spans 17 amino acids. V shed 2 bases and J 1 base; nucleotides not matched to a gene: 5. This clonotype originated in a human donor in good health. This chain links TRBV4-1 with TRBJ2-3; 11 bases line up with TRBD2. Input material: CD4+ T cells sorted from blood. CDR3 DNA sequence: TGCGCCAGCAGCCAATCTCCGACTAGCGGGGGCACAGATACGCAGTATTTT. It translates to CASSQSPTSGGTDTQYF.